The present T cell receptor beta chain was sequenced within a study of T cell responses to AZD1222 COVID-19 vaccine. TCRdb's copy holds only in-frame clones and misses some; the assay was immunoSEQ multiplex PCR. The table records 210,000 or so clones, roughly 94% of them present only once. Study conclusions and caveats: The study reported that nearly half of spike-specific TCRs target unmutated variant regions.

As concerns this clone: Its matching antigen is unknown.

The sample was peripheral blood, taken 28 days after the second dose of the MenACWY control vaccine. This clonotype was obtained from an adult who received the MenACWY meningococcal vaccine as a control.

CDR3 residues: CASSGDNSPLHF. The CDR3 DNA reads as TGTGCCAGTAGTGGTGACAATTCACCCCTCCACTTT. The V call is TRBV19, the J call TRBJ1-6; D unclear. The V and J ends lost 5 bases and 7 bases respectively, with 6 bases between them. This CDR3 comprises 12 residues. Looked up from germline, CDR1 is LNHDA and CDR2 is SQIVND (reference sequence). Full variable domain (remainder filled in from reference TRBV19 and TRBJ1-6): DGGITQSPKYLFRKEGQNVTLSCEQNLNHDAMYWYRQDPGQGLRLIYYSQIVNDFQKGDIAEGYSVSREKKESFPLTVTSAQKNPTAFYLCASSGDNSPLHFGNGTRLTVT.